The subject of this entry is one T cell receptor (beta chain). The sample is drawn from a study of blood T cell repertoires in COVID-19. Overall study context: Researchers got acute and convalescent COVID-19 samples from the United States, Italy and Spain. Nucleic acid was either cDNA or gDNA, and it came from T cells, B-cell-depleted T cells, or PBMCs.

This CDR3 contains 16 residues. The V and J ends lost 4 bases and 6 bases, in that order; junction bases with no gene match: 11. Germline V gives CDR1 SGHRS, CDR2 YFSETQ. Original handling: Counts of nucleated cells, estimated from reference gene primer amplification, were obtained. Generated by immunoSEQ multiplex PCR, the TCRdb table keeps only in-frame clones and is missing some. The D gene and trimming were derived from the DNA, and the V and J assignments and clone size from that table. Here the sample spans 55,000 to 65,000 clones, approximately 91% being singletons. The chain employs TRBV5-1 and TRBJ2-7; TRBD2 matches 12 bases. Sequenced material: peripheral blood. This sequence was found in a man in his sixties with acute or convalescent COVID-19. The CDR3 sequence: CASSKGLAGTVGEQYF. Written as DNA, the CDR3 is TGCGCCAGCAGCAAAGGACTAGCGGGAACAGTAGGCGAGCAGTACTTC.